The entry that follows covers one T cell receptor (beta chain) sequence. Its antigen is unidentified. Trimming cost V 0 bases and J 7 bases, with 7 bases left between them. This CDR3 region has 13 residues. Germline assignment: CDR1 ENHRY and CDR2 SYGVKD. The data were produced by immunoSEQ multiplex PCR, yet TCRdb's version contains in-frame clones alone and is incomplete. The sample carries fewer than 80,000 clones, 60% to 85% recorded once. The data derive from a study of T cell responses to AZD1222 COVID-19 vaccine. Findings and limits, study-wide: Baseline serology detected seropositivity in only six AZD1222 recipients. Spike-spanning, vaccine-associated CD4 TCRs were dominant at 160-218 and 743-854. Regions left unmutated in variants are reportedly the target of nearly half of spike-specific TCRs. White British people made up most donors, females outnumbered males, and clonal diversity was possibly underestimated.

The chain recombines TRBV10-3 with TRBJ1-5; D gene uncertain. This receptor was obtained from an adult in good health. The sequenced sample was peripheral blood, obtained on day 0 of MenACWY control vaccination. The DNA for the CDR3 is TGTGCCATCAGTGAGTCCACCGGGCAGCCCCAGCATTTT. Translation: CAISESTGQPQHF.